This TCR beta chain was found in a study of OX40 agonist ivuxolimab in advanced cancers. On the study more broadly: Enrolled patients in dose escalation had cancers that were hepatocellular carcinoma, melanoma, renal cell or head and neck cancer. Three patients had partial responses: one hepatocellular carcinoma, two cutaneous melanoma.

Regarding the study as a whole: Clonal expansion was seen in CD4+ and CD8+ blood T cells by week 6 at 0.1 to 3.0 mg/kg. Averaged across samples, CD8+ T cells carried more expanded clones than CD4+ did.

Points on this clone: No antigen is known for it.

Generated by immunoSEQ multiplex PCR, the TCRdb table keeps only in-frame clones and is missing some. The data show about 20,000 clones, with about three quarters seen just once and just under 30% held by the top ten. The TCR sequence derives from an adult with an advanced solid tumor such as melanoma, head and neck, liver or kidney cancer. The source was CD4+ or CD8+ T cells sorted from blood, collected in a trial of the OX40 agonist ivuxolimab.

The DNA for the CDR3 is TGCGCCAGCAGCCTCCCTCCGAAGGGAGACACCGGGGAGCTGTTTTTT. This sequence encodes CASSLPPKGDTGELFF. The V call is TRBV5-1, the J call TRBJ2-2; D may be TRBD2 (5 bases). CDR1 is SGHRS, CDR2 YFSETQ, per germline. V lost 4 bases to trimming and J lost 3 bases, with 16 bases between them. The CDR3 has 16 amino acids.